This TCR beta chain was sequenced for a study of response to subunit inactivated influenza vaccine. Whole-study results and caveats: After each seasonal influenza vaccination, few new T cells are recruited, the authors suggested.

TCRdb independently ran MiXCR on the RT-PCR reads; one entry per CDR3 protein. The table shows a few hundred thousand distinct CDR3 sequences, with 14% occurring only once. This CDR3 is 13 amino acids long. The V end was cut by 2 bases, the J end by 5 bases, with 10 bases between. Germline CDR1 and CDR2: ENHRY and SYGVKD. There are a few counts of this clonotype. Its antigen is currently unknown. This sequence joins TRBV10-3 and TRBJ2-7; no clear D. The receptor comes from a man aged 50 to 60 who received an inactivated influenza vaccine. Source: PBMCs from blood, taken approximately 12 days after vaccination. The DNA for the CDR3 is TGTGCCATCAGTGAGCAGACAACCGACGAGCAGTACTTC. Amino acids: CAISEQTTDEQYF.